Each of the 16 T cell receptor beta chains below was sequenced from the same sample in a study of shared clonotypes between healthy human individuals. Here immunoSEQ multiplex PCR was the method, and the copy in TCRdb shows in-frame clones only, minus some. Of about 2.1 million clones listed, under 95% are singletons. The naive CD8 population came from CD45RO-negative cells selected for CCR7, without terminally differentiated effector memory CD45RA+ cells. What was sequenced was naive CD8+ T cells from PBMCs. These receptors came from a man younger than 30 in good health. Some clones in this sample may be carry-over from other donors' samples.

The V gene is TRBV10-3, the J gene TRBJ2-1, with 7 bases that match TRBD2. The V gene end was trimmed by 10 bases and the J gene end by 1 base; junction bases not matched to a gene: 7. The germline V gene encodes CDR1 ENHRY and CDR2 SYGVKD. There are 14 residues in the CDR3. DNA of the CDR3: TGTGCCACCGGCGGCGGGAGTTCCTACAATGAGCAGTTCTTC. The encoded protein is CATGGGSSYNEQFF.

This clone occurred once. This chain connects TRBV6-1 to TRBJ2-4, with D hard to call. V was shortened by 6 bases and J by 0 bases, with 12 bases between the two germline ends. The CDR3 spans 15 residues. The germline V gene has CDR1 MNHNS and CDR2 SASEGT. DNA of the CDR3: TGTGCCAGCAGGATTGGCTTACTAGCCAAAAACATTCAGTACTTC. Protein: CASRIGLLAKNIQYF.

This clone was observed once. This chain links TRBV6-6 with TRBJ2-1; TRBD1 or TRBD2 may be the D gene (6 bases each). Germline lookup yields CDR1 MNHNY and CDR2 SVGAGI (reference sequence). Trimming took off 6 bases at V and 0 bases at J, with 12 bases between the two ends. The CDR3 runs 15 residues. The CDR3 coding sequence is TGTGCCAGCAGGAAAGGGGGGAGCTCCTACAATGAGCAGTTCTTC. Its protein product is CASRKGGSSYNEQFF.

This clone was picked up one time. The CDR3 protein is CASSIVGAIQETQYF. The CDR3 region has the DNA TGTGCCAGTAGTATAGTAGGAGCTATCCAAGAGACCCAGTACTTC. The V call is TRBV19, the J call TRBJ2-5; no definite D call. The CDR3 is 15 residues long. The V and J ends lost 1 base and 1 base respectively, with 10 bases between them. The V gene's germline CDR1 is LNHDA and CDR2 SQIVND (reference sequence).

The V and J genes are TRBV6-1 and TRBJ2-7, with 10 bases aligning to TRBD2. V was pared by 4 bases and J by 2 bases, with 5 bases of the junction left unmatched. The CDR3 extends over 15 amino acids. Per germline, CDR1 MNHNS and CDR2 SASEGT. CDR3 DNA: TGTGCCAGCAGTGGTGGACTAGCGGTAACCTACGAGCAGTACTTC. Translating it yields CASSGGLAVTYEQYF.

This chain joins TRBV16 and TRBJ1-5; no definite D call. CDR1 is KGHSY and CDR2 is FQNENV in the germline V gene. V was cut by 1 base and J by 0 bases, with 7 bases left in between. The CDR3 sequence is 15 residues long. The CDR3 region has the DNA TGTGCCAGCAGCCAATTGGAGAGTAGCAATCAGCCCCAGCATTTT. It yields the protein CASSQLESSNQPQHF.

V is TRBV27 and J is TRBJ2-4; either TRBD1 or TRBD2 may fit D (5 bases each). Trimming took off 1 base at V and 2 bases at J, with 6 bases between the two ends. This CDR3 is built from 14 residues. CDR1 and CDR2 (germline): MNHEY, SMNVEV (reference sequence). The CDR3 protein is CASSLLGPKNIQYF. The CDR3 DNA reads TGTGCCAGCAGTTTATTGGGACCCAAAAACATTCAGTACTTC.

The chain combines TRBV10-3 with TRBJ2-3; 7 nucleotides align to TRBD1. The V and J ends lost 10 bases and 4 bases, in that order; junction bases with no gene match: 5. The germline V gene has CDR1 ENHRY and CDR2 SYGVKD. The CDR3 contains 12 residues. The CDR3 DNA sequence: TGTGCCACCTACACAGGGGCAGATACGCAGTATTTT. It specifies CATYTGADTQYF.

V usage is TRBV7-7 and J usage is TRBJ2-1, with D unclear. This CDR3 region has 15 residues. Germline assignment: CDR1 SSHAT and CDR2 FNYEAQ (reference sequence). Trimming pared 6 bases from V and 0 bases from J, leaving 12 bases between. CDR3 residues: CASSLARSSYNEQFF. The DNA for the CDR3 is TGTGCCAGCAGTCTCGCCAGGAGCTCCTACAATGAGCAGTTCTTC.

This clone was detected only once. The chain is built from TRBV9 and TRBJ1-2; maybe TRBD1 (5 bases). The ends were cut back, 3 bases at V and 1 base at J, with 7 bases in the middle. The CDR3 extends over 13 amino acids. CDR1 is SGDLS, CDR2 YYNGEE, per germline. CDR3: CASSGGLNYGYTF. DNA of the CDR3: TGTGCCAGCAGCGGGGGACTTAACTATGGCTACACCTTC.

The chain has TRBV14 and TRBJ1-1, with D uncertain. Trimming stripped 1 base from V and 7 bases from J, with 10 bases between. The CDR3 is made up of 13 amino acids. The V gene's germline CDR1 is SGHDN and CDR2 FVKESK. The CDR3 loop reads CASSQGRYYEAFF. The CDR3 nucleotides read TGTGCCAGCAGCCAAGGGCGTTATTATGAAGCTTTCTTT.

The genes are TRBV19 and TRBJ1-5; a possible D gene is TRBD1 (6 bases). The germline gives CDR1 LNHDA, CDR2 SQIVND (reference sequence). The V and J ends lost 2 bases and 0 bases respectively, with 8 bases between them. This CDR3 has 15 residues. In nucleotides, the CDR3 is TGTGCCAGTAGTATATGGGGGCCTAGCAATCAGCCCCAGCATTTT. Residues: CASSIWGPSNQPQHF.

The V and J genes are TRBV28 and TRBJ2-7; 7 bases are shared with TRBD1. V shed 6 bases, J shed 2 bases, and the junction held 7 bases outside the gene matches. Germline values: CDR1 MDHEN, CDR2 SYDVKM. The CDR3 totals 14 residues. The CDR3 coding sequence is TGTGCCAGCAGGAAATGGGACAGTACCTACGAGCAGTACTTC. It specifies CASRKWDSTYEQYF.

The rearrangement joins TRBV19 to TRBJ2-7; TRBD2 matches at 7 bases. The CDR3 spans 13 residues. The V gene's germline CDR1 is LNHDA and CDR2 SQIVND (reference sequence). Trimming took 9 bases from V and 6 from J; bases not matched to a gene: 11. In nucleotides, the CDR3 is TGTGCCAGCTCATTCGGACTAGAGACCGAGCAGTACTTC. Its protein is CASSFGLETEQYF.

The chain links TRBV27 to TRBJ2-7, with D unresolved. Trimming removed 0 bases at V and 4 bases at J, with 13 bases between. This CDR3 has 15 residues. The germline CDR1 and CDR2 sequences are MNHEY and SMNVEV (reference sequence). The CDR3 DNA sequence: TGTGCCAGCAGTTTATCCGGCATTCGGTGGTACGAGCAGTACTTC. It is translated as CASSLSGIRWYEQYF.

The CDR3 sequence is CASSSGQTYEQYF. The CDR3 bases are TGTGCCAGCAGCTCCGGACAGACCTACGAGCAGTACTTC. The V call is TRBV11-1, the J call TRBJ2-7; a possible D gene is TRBD1 (6 bases). CDR3 length: 13 amino acids. Between the trimmed V and J ends, which lost 4 bases and 2 bases, there was a span of 9 bases. Germline V gene sequence: CDR1 SGHAT, CDR2 FQDESV (reference sequence).